A selection of T cell receptor beta chains follows, all from one sample in a study of blood T cell repertoires in COVID-19. Here immunoSEQ multiplex PCR was the method, and the copy in TCRdb shows in-frame clones only, minus some. The sample has 50,000 to 60,000 clones, 90% seen once. Sequences were obtained from peripheral blood. All receptors come from a woman aged 80 or over with acute or convalescent COVID-19. CDR3s include the opening cysteine and the closing phenylalanine or tryptophan. A D gene is named only where the DNA matches it firmly. Expanded clones get a size class; other rows say once, few or many, or leave the size out.

>.|.|TRBJ2-5|TRBV2
TGTGCCAGCAGGGACAACCAAGAGACCCAGTACTTC
CASRDNQETQYF
>.|TRBD2|TRBJ2-1|TRBV5-1
TGCGCCAGCAGCTTGGCCTCTAGCGGGAATTCCCCTAATGAGCAGTTCTTC
CASSLASSGNSPNEQFF
>.|.|TRBJ2-1|TRBV7-9
TGTGCCAGCAGTCCTCGGGAGACCCCCTACAATGAGCAGTTCTTC
CASSPRETPYNEQFF
>.|TRBD2|TRBJ2-7|TRBV7-2
TGTGCCAGCAGCCCACGGACTAGCGGGAGTTACGAGCAGTACTTC
CASSPRTSGSYEQYF
>.|TRBD1|TRBJ2-1|TRBV7-9
TGTGCCAGCAGCCCCAGGGGACAGAGCTCCTACAATGAGCAGTTCTTC
CASSPRGQSSYNEQFF
>.|.|TRBJ1-1|TRBV5-1
TGCGCCAGCAGCTGGGGGGAGGGGACAATTCTTGGGACTGAAGCTTTCTTT
CASSWGEGTILGTEAFF
>.|.|TRBJ1-5|TRBV7-2
TGTGCCAGCAGCCCCACAGGGAACCAGCCCCAGCATTTT
CASSPTGNQPQHF
>.|TRBD2|TRBJ2-2|TRBV7-8
TGTGCCAGCAGCTTATTACCTCTGGGACTAGCAGGGACCGGGGAGCTGTTTTTT
CASSLLPLGLAGTGELFF
>.|.|TRBJ1-4|TRBV7-2
TGTGCCAGCCAGGACAGAAGTAATGAAAAACTGTTTTTT
CASQDRSNEKLFF
>.|.|TRBJ1-2|TRBV19
TGTGCCAGTAGTATGCTTGGTCCGGTCTTCACCTTC
CASSMLGPVFTF
>.|.|TRBJ1-3|TRBV6-5
TGTGCCAGCAGACCTAGTGCAACAACCGGAAACACCATATATTTT
CASRPSATTGNTIYF
>.|.|TRBJ2-3|TRBV27
TGTGCCAGCAGCCTTCGGGATACGCAGTATTTT
CASSLRDTQYF
>once|.|TRBJ1-4|TRBV6-6
TGTGCCAGCAGGTCCCGGGACAACGATGAAAAACTGTTTTTT
CASRSRDNDEKLFF
>once|.|TRBJ1-4|TRBV4-3
TGCGCCAGCAGCCAAAACCGCTACGGGGAGTTTAATGAAAAACTGTTTTTT
CASSQNRYGEFNEKLFF
>.|TRBD1|TRBJ1-3|TRBV18
TGTGCCAGCTCACAAGGACAGGCGGTCTTGGAGAACACCATATATTTT
CASSQGQAVLENTIYF
>.|TRBD2|TRBJ2-7|TRBV5-1
TGCGCCAGCAGCTTCCCAATAGCGGGAGAGTTGCACGAGCAGTACTTC
CASSFPIAGELHEQYF
>.|TRBD1|TRBJ2-3|TRBV19
TGTGCCAGTAGCCCACGACCGGGACAGGGGGCTGGTACAGATACGCAGTATTTT
CASSPRPGQGAGTDTQYF
>.|.|TRBJ2-2|TRBV7-3
TGTGCCAGCAGCTTAATGTCCGGGGGGAACACCGGGGAGCTGTTTTTT
CASSLMSGGNTGELFF
>.|.|TRBJ2-1|TRBV5-8
TGTGCCAGCAGCGGGGACTGGGGTGGGCAGTTCTTC
CASSGDWGGQFF
>.|.|TRBJ2-3|TRBV7-9
TGTGCCAGCAGCGCCTCAGTGTATAGCACAGATACGCAGTATTTT
CASSASVYSTDTQYF
>.|.|TRBJ2-7|TRBV24-1
TGTGCCACCAGTGGCCACTCAGGTCCCCACAACGAGCAGTACTTC
CATSGHSGPHNEQYF
>.|.|TRBJ2-3|TRBV5-1
TGCGCCAGCAGCTCTGGCGGCGGTAGCACAGATACGCAGTATTTT
CASSSGGGSTDTQYF
>.|.|TRBJ1-2|TRBV30
TGTGCCTGGCGGGAGCCGGCAAGCTATGGCTACACCTTC
CAWREPASYGYTF